This TCR beta chain is from a study of OX40 agonist ivuxolimab in advanced cancers. Study-wide background: Antecedent anti-PD-1, anti-PD-L1 or anti-CTLA-4 therapy was permissible, with roughly 40% having received some.

With 3 bases removed from V and 6 bases from J, the gap between germline ends came to 19 bases. Germline lookup yields CDR1 LGHNA and CDR2 YSLEER. There are 16 residues in the CDR3. Profiling relied on immunoSEQ multiplex PCR, and the TCRdb table lists in-frame clones only, not all of them. The sample yields about 95,000 clones, roughly 91% seen once. The rearrangement joins TRBV4-3 to TRBJ2-3, with D possibly being TRBD1 or TRBD2 (5 bases each). The clonotype was recovered from an adult with an advanced solid tumor such as melanoma, head and neck, liver or kidney cancer. The input for sequencing was CD4+ or CD8+ T cells sorted from blood, taken in a trial of the OX40 agonist ivuxolimab. The CDR3 sequence is CASSQRGLGERDTQYF. CDR3 DNA: TGCGCCAGCAGCCAGAGGGGCCTCGGGGAGCGGGATACGCAGTATTTT.